This TCR beta chain was retrieved from a study of T cells in Graves' hyperthyroidism and ophthalmopathy. Regarding the study as a whole: Blood also contained most expanded thyroid clonotypes above 0.001.

CDR1 MNHEY and CDR2 SVGEGT come from the germline V gene. V was clipped by 6 bases and J by 3 bases, with 14 bases between them. The CDR3 runs to 14 residues. RNA transcripts provided the source from which TCR beta CDR3 regions were amplified. In the first-round RT-PCR of the TCR CDR3, the HTBI primer set was used. One entry per CDR3 protein results from TCRdb running MiXCR on the multiplex PCR reads. Of roughly 180,000 distinct CDR3 sequences in the sample, 9.4% were seen once. Diagnosis rested on symptoms, serum thyroxine and TRAb, thyroid ultrasound, and orbital computed tomography. Cells are PBMCs isolated from more than 8.5 ml of fresh blood. This clonotype has a count of ten or more. No antigen is known for it.

This receptor was obtained from a woman younger than 35 with Graves' hyperthyroidism that later progressed to Graves' ophthalmopathy. Sequences were obtained from blood. The chain recombines TRBV6-2 or TRBV6-3 with TRBJ2-5, with D perhaps matching TRBD2 (6 bases). CDR3 in DNA: TGTGCCAGCAGGGAGGGCCTACTTAAAGAGACCCAGTACTTC. Its translation is CASREGLLKETQYF.